This T cell receptor (beta chain) was obtained from a study of T-cell reconstitution after alpha-beta-depleted transplantation in children. General study points: It was newly produced T cells that mostly accounted for T-cell counts and diversity one year after transplant. In patients about two months after transplant, alpha-beta T cells reportedly arose from several hundred expanded graft clones.

Unique molecular identifiers were built into the TCRbeta library. A single record per CDR3 protein comes from TCRdb applying MiXCR to the PCR reads. The sample lists approximately 650,000 distinct CDR3 sequences, around 13% occurring once. Germline V gives CDR1 LNHDA, CDR2 SQIVND (reference sequence). This CDR3 is built from 15 residues. Deletions cut 5 bases from V and 1 base from J, with 14 bases between. This clonotype showed up just a few times. What it binds is not known. V and J are TRBV19 and TRBJ1-1; possibly TRBD1 for D (6 bases). The source material was PBMCs, sampled before TCRalphabeta/CD19-depleted stem cell transplant. The TCR was taken from a girl aged 2-15 years with congenital amegakaryocytic thrombocytopenia, due to receive a stem cell transplant. The CDR3 region has the DNA TGTGCCAGTAGTGCACAGGGCGACCCGAACACTGAAGCTTTCTTT. Translated: CASSAQGDPNTEAFF.